These 3 T cell receptor beta chains were sequenced from one sample in a study of tumor-infiltrating lymphocytes in primary liver carcinoma. Unsorted whole blood supplied the RNA, and germline DNA was extracted too. A constant-region primer served to make TCR beta cDNA from approximately 490 ng total RNA. Libraries for TCR beta were built through three nested multiplex PCR rounds, which together made up a slightly modified ARM-PCR procedure. A C-beta reverse primer was combined with TRBV1-TRBV30 forward primers in the first two PCR rounds, and each round had 10 cycles. TCRdb re-analysed the multiplex PCR reads in MiXCR, keeping a single row per CDR3 protein. The profile shows about 320,000 distinct CDR3 sequences, 50% to 70% of them singletons. The sample comprised peripheral blood. The source is a man aged 40-50 years with primary liver carcinoma and hepatitis B virus infection.

On this clonotype itself: A read error may be the cause here, since a much bigger clone is one base away. The chain joins TRBV6-5 to TRBJ2-5, with 16 bases that match TRBD2. CDR3 length: 15 amino acids. The germline gives CDR1 MNHEY, CDR2 SVGAGI. The CDR3 coding sequence is TGTGTCAGCAGTTTGGGACTAGCGGGAGGGGAGACCCAGTACTTC. Translated, it gives CVSSLGLAGGETQYF.

About this clonotype: The junction departs from the called germline gene at one end, perhaps through a read error. The chain joins TRBV5-4 to TRBJ2-1; D is possibly TRBD2 (5 bases). The CDR3 totals 15 residues. CDR1 and CDR2 from the germline V gene are SGHNT and YYREEE (reference sequence). The CDR3 spells CANSFGVAGGNEQFF. The CDR3 DNA follows: TGTGCCAACAGCTTCGGGGTAGCTGGAGGAAATGAGCAGTTCTTC.

Note on this clonotype: A read error is likely, as this CDR3 ends without the conserved phenylalanine or tryptophan. The chain's CDR3 is CAIRGTSGDTDTQYS. CDR3 nucleotide sequence: TGTGCCATCAGGGGGACTAGCGGAGACACAGATACGCAGTATTCT. The chain couples TRBV10-3 to TRBJ2-3; 11 bases match TRBD2. CDR3 size: 15 residues. J lost 2 bases, V lost 6 bases, and 4 bases had no gene match. The germline gives CDR1 ENHRY, CDR2 SYGVKD.